Given below is one TCR beta chain in context. The target of this receptor is not known. There are no base qualities to consult, and no much larger clone falls within one base. This entry is derived from a study of regulatory T cells in long-lasting Graves disease (dated by TCRdb to about 2021). Concerning the study at large: In the newly diagnosed Graves' disease group, patients had been taking antithyroid drugs for less than 3 months. Patients with persistent Graves' disease were compared with patients with newly diagnosed Graves' disease using TCR sequencing and RNA sequencing of peripheral blood. The study was conducted in China and was registered as a clinical trial. A total of roughly 35 samples were covered by TCR sequencing, comprising roughly 13 persistent and around 20 newly diagnosed Graves' disease patients. Beyond this particular receptor, the publication reports: Lower TCR Shannon entropy and fewer highly expanded clones were observed in persistent Graves' disease patients than in newly diagnosed patients, which suggested clonal expansion. Preferential use of TRBV28, TRBJ1-2 and TRBJ2-5 was observed in persistent disease, whereas TRBV20-1 and TRBJ2-1 were favored in newly diagnosed disease. Only peripheral blood was studied, because thyroid tissue, the primary lesion, was inaccessible. More public clonotypes were shared among persistent patients (roughly 2,900) than among newly diagnosed patients (roughly 1,000). The small sample size was acknowledged by the authors as a limitation that may reduce accuracy. Only the TCR beta chain was sequenced and analyzed.

The library was produced with multiplex PCR. The instrument given in TCRdb is Illumina HiSeq 4000. To build TCR beta libraries, CDR3 regions were amplified by Arm-PCR using iRepertoire HTBI primers. PCR products were gel purified before sequencing. The study's processing was this. A total of roughly 65 TRBV and some 15 TRBJ segments were identified across samples and were used for gene usage analysis of CDR3 amino acid clonotypes. COPE and FqMerger were used to merge the filtered high-quality paired reads into contigs. BLAST was used to align contigs to the IMGT TRBV, TRBD and TRBJ reference genes, and CDR3 was defined following IMGT. Any clonotype with a frequency above 0.1% was counted as a highly expanded clone. Shannon entropy was used to measure repertoire diversity, and the Gini coefficient was used to measure V-J evenness. Clonotypes shared by more than one individual were considered public. TCRdb reprocessed the public reads (quality trimming at Q25 with fastp, clone calling with MiXCR) and kept in-frame beta chains. Entries are consolidated by CDR3 protein sequence, retaining the most common genes and DNA. None of the V and J calls come from the authors' own analysis; TCRdb made them. This sample holds around 420,000 distinct CDR3 sequences; roughly 15% were observed only once. About 24% of the sample is in the top ten clones.

The sample's time point label is to be understood as: newly diagnosed GD, antithyroid drugs for less than 3 months. For both TCR sequencing and RNA sequencing, RNA was extracted from PBMCs using TRIzol. Graves' disease was diagnosed according to American Thyroid Association guidelines. Patients for the study were recruited at an endocrinology department in Xi'an, China. From each patient, around 9 milliliters of peripheral blood was collected into an EDTA anticoagulant tube. Ficoll Paque Plus density gradient separation was used to isolate PBMCs, and no further T cell sorting was performed. An Agilent 2100 Bioanalyzer and agarose gel were used to check RNA quality, while a NanoDrop 2000 measured RNA concentration. The germline V gene (reference sequence) provides CDR1 DFQATT and CDR2 SNEGSKA. The CDR3 spans 18 residues, from the cysteine through the phenylalanine. The read is trimmed to its CDR3 DNA, 54 bases read in frame from base 1. The junction shows trimming of 0 bases on V and 7 bases on J, plus 25 bases between the germline ends.

The input for sequencing was peripheral blood mononuclear cells (PBMCs), taken at new diagnosis, from a patient treated with antithyroid drugs. The TCR sequence derives from a female donor with Graves disease. The sequence is built from TRBV20-1 and TRBJ1-5; the D gene is perhaps TRBD1, from 5 matching bases. This receptor carries the CDR3 CSARDGSRIEGTWQPQHF. Here is the DNA: TGCAGTGCTAGAGATGGTTCTCGGATTGAGGGGACGTGGCAGCCCCAGCATTTT.